Listed below are T cell receptor beta chains from one sample, sequenced in a study of beta chain features in type 1 diabetes. Method: immunoSEQ multiplex PCR; TCRdb's copy keeps in-frame clones and lacks some. This table has fewer than 25,000 clones, approximately 50% appearing once. The specimen sequenced was stem cell memory CD4+ T cells from blood. All receptors come from a man aged 18 to 29 in good health. The CDR3 runs from the conserved cysteine through the conserved F or W. Part of the rows lack a size; the others show once, few, many or a class for expanded clones.

J: TRBJ2-7
V: TRBV7-2
size: .
CDR3: CASSLGADSLAGDWEQYF

J: TRBJ2-3
V: TRBV2
size: .
CDR3: CASRKGQAPADTQYF

J: TRBJ2-1
V: TRBV10-3
size: .
CDR3: CAIRTVSYNEQFF

J: TRBJ2-5
V: TRBV18
size: .
CDR3: CASSPIPGGGRQETQYF

J: TRBJ1-2
V: TRBV4-2
size: .
CDR3: CASSQDYGQGFGYTF

J: TRBJ2-7
V: TRBV6-5
size: .
CDR3: CASSSGFYEQYF

J: TRBJ2-1
V: TRBV5-1
size: .
CDR3: CASRLHSGRALDEQFF

J: TRBJ2-3
V: TRBV7-2
size: .
CDR3: CASSSTRLAGGTDTQYF

J: TRBJ2-1
V: TRBV7-9
size: few
CDR3: CASSQGTASNSYNEQFF

J: TRBJ2-7
V: TRBV4-2
size: .
CDR3: CASSQGTSGRGSYEQYF

J: TRBJ2-2
V: TRBV7-9
size: once
CDR3: CASSAGTGMNTGELFF

J: TRBJ2-3
V: TRBV11-2
size: .
CDR3: CASSYSLGGGRDTQYF

J: TRBJ2-5
V: TRBV21-1
size: .
CDR3: CASSKVRITRLQETQYF

J: TRBJ1-1
V: TRBV28
size: .
CDR3: CASSGTVEAFF

J: TRBJ2-7
V: TRBV7-9
size: .
CDR3: CASSLQGYEQYF

J: TRBJ1-1
V: TRBV28
size: few
CDR3: CASSFWGTTEAFF

J: TRBJ2-7
V: TRBV2
size: .
CDR3: CASLEGYEQYF

J: TRBJ2-7
V: TRBV2
size: .
CDR3: CASSESPAGEYF

J: TRBJ2-2
V: TRBV15
size: .
CDR3: CATSQLPGELFF

J: TRBJ2-7
V: TRBV10-3
size: few
CDR3: CASTGTVAYEQYF

J: TRBJ1-5
V: TRBV7-2
size: .
CDR3: CASSWTGGFRDQPQHF

J: TRBJ2-7
V: TRBV5-1
size: .
CDR3: CASSFGTGEGEQYF

J: TRBJ2-1
V: TRBV7-9
size: .
CDR3: CASSISGEPLNEQFF

J: TRBJ2-7
V: TRBV5-4
size: .
CDR3: CASSSRDRGTEQYF

J: TRBJ1-2
V: TRBV28
size: few
CDR3: CASSPGQGTGGYTF

J: TRBJ2-7
V: TRBV7-2
size: few
CDR3: CASSLDSGILSYEQYF

J: TRBJ2-7
V: TRBV18
size: .
CDR3: CASSPTGGSYEQYF

J: TRBJ1-1
V: TRBV18
size: .
CDR3: CASSPPRTGREAFF

J: TRBJ2-1
V: TRBV10-3
size: .
CDR3: CAISAAAGVGEQFF

J: TRBJ2-1
V: TRBV7-2
size: .
CDR3: CASVLADSYNEQFF

J: TRBJ1-1
V: TRBV7-8
size: .
CDR3: CASSLWGLENTEAFF

J: TRBJ2-5
V: TRBV5-1
size: once
CDR3: CASSLVLEEETQYF

J: TRBJ2-1
V: TRBV9
size: .
CDR3: CASSVGLAGYRSYNEQFF

J: TRBJ1-2
V: TRBV30
size: few
CDR3: CAWSAGGGTGYTF